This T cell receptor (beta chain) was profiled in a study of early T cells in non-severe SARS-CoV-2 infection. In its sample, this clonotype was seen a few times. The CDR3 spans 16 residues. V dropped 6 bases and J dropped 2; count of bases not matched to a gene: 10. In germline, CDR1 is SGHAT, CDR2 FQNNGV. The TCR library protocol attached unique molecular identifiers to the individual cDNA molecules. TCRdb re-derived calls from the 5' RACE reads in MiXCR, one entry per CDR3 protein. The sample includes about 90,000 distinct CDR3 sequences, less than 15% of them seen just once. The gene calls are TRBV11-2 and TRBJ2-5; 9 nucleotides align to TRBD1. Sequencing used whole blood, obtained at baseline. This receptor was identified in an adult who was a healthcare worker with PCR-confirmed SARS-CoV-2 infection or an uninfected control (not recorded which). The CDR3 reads CASRHTGGRPQETQYF. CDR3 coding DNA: TGTGCCAGCAGGCATACAGGGGGCAGGCCTCAAGAGACCCAGTACTTC.